One sample yielded the 22 T cell receptor beta chains listed below, sequenced in a study of T cell responses to AZD1222 COVID-19 vaccine. TCRdb keeps only in-frame clones here, not all; method: immunoSEQ multiplex PCR. The table has some 110,000 clones, more than 85% seen once. Here the sequenced sample was peripheral blood, taken on day 0 of AZD1222 vaccination. The receptors were gathered from an adult in good health.

This chain connects TRBV19 to TRBJ2-7; TRBD1 might be the D (6 bases). There are 11 residues in the CDR3. The germline V and J ends were trimmed by 6 bases and 3 bases, with 6 bases remaining between them. Germline assignment: CDR1 LNHDA and CDR2 SQIVND (reference sequence). The CDR3 nucleotides are TGTGCCAGTAGGGACAGCTACGAGCAGTACTTC. Protein sequence: CASRDSYEQYF.

The gene calls are TRBV6-5 and TRBJ2-3; 13 positions match TRBD2. This CDR3 region has 14 residues. The germline CDR1 and CDR2 sequences are MNHEY and SVGAGI. The V and J ends lost 0 bases and 14 bases, in that order; junction bases with no gene match: 5. For the CDR3, the DNA is TGTGCCAGCAGTTACTCGAGGACTAGCGGGAGAACGTATTTT. Its translation: CASSYSRTSGRTYF.

V gene TRBV2 combines with J gene TRBJ1-1; D is uncertain. V lost 7 bases to trimming and J lost 5 bases, with 17 bases between them. CDR1 SNHLY and CDR2 FYNNEI come from the germline V gene. The CDR3 spans 14 residues. The CDR3 sequence: CASTGNAGGTEAFF. In DNA, the CDR3 is TGTGCCAGCACGGGGAACGCCGGTGGGACTGAAGCTTTCTTT. The variable domain in full, with the rest retrieved from reference TRBV2 and TRBJ1-1, is EPEVTQTPSHQVTQMGQEVILRCVPISNHLYFYWYRQILGQKVEFLVSFYNNEISEKSEIFDDQFSVERPDGSNFTLKIRSTKLEDSAMYFCASTGNAGGTEAFFGQGTRLTVV.

This clone was observed once. This chain links TRBV2 with TRBJ1-1; D may be TRBD1 (5 bases). In germline, CDR1 is SNHLY, CDR2 FYNNEI. V was shortened by 6 bases and J by 1 base, with 12 bases between the two germline ends. The CDR3 runs 14 residues. CDR3 in DNA: TGTGCCAGCAGGGACGGGGCGGGGAACACTGAAGCTTTCTTT. Its translation is CASRDGAGNTEAFF.

The V gene is TRBV18, the J gene TRBJ1-3; a possible D gene is TRBD1 (6 bases). The CDR3 loop spans 15 amino acids. Trimming pared 0 bases from V and 2 bases from J, leaving 8 bases between. The germline CDR1 and CDR2 sequences are KGHSH and LQKENI. CDR3 nucleotides: TGTGCCAGCTCACCACCGGCAGGGGCTGGAAACACCATATATTTT. It translates to CASSPPAGAGNTIYF. Together with reference TRBV18 and TRBJ1-3, the CDR3 gives the full variable domain: NAGVMQNPRHLVRRRGQEARLRCSPMKGHSHVYWYRQLPEEGLKFMVYLQKENIIDESGMPKERFSAEFPKEGPSILRIQQVVRGDSAAYFCASSPPAGAGNTIYFGEGSWLTVV.

The rearrangement joins TRBV12-3 or TRBV12-4 to TRBJ2-7; no firm D call. The CDR3 spans 11 residues. V was clipped by 6 bases and J by 4 bases, with 7 bases between them. The CDR3 loop is CASSHRYEQYF. CDR3 in DNA: TGTGCCAGCAGCCACCGTTACGAGCAGTACTTC.

The rearrangement uses TRBV18 and TRBJ1-2, with TRBD1 as a possible D gene (5 bases). CDR1 and CDR2 from the germline V gene are KGHSH and LQKENI. The V gene lost 6 bases and the J gene lost 6 bases, with 20 bases spanning the gap. This CDR3 spans 15 amino acids. This CDR3 reads CASSPSWDLRDGYTF. The CDR3 bases are TGTGCCAGCTCTCCTTCTTGGGACCTTAGGGATGGCTACACCTTC.

This chain uses TRBV2 with TRBJ1-4, with a possible D match to TRBD1 (6 bases). V lost 4 bases to trimming and J lost 8 bases, with 14 bases between them. The CDR3 is made up of 14 amino acids. CDR1 is SNHLY, CDR2 FYNNEI, per germline. This chain's CDR3 is CASSVAQGHEKLFF. The CDR3 coding sequence is TGTGCCAGCAGTGTGGCCCAGGGACACGAAAAACTGTTTTTT.

V usage is TRBV7-2 and J usage is TRBJ1-5, with D maybe TRBD1 (6 bases). CDR3 length: 13 amino acids. Between the trimmed V and J ends, which lost 5 bases and 9 bases, there was a span of 14 bases. Germline V gene sequence: CDR1 SGHTA, CDR2 FQGNSA. The CDR3 DNA reads TGTGCCAGCAGCCTACAGGGCTTTCGGCCCCAGCATTTT. This sequence encodes CASSLQGFRPQHF.

V is TRBV21-1 and J is TRBJ2-5; no DNA check was done on the table's D call, TRBD2. TRBV21-1 is an annotated pseudogene. There are 15 residues in the CDR3. CDR3 sequence: CASSNGSKYQETQYF. Written as DNA, the CDR3 is TGTGCCAGCAGCAACGGGAGTAAGTACCAAGAGACCCAGTACTTC.

CDR3: CASSRAGAGIRYEQYF. In nucleotides, the CDR3 is TGTGCCAGCAGTAGGGCAGGGGCCGGGATTAGGTACGAGCAGTACTTC. The V gene is TRBV28, the J gene TRBJ2-7; D is possibly TRBD1 (6 bases). The CDR3 consists of 16 residues. Trimming stripped 5 bases from V and 4 bases from J, with 21 bases between. Germline CDR1 is MDHEN and CDR2 is SYDVKM.

This rearrangement joins TRBV21-1 to TRBJ2-1; no check of the table's D call, TRBD2, against the DNA was made. TRBV21-1 counts as a pseudogene. The CDR3 spans 16 residues. The CDR3 region is CATRRCLAGTYNEQFF. CDR3 coding DNA: TGTGCCACCAGGAGGTGCCTAGCTGGCACCTACAATGAGCAGTTCTTC.

V usage is TRBV7-9 and J usage is TRBJ1-4, with 8 nucleotides matching TRBD1. The V gene end was trimmed by 1 base and the J gene end by 10 bases; junction bases not matched to a gene: 5. CDR1 is SEHNR and CDR2 is FQNEAQ in the germline V gene (reference sequence). The length of the CDR3 is 14 residues. The CDR3: CASSLEDREGKLFF. CDR3 DNA sequence: TGTGCCAGCAGCTTAGAGGACAGGGAAGGAAAACTGTTTTTT.

V usage is TRBV7-9 and J usage is TRBJ1-2, with 10 bases identical to TRBD1. J gave up 6 bases and V 6 bases, and 4 bases lay outside the gene matches. This CDR3 comprises 13 residues. The germline V gene has CDR1 SEHNR and CDR2 FQNEAQ (reference sequence). In DNA form, the CDR3 reads TGTGCCAGCAGACCGACAGGGGGCGATGGCTACACCTTC. It specifies CASRPTGGDGYTF.

In this sample, this clone turned up once. The chain links TRBV2 to TRBJ2-5, with unresolved D. In germline, CDR1 is SNHLY, CDR2 FYNNEI. V was shortened by 3 bases and J by 1 base, with 6 bases between the two germline ends. The CDR3 runs to 13 residues. CDR3 nucleotide sequence: TGTGCCAGCAGTGAGTCAGTCCAAGAGACCCAGTACTTC. Translated, it gives CASSESVQETQYF.

V and J are TRBV28 and TRBJ2-7, with 11 bases matching TRBD2. After removal of 1 base from V and 0 bases from J, the junction contained 5 bases not matched to a gene. Germline assignment: CDR1 MDHEN and CDR2 SYDVKM. CDR3 size: 17 residues. In DNA, the CDR3 is TGTGCCAGCAGTTTATCGATAGGGACTAGCGGCTCCTACGAGCAGTACTTC. Its protein is CASSLSIGTSGSYEQYF.

The table lists this clone with a count of one. The V call is TRBV3-1 (or the pseudogene TRBV3-2), the J call TRBJ1-2, with 9 bases fitting TRBD1. The CDR3 runs to 15 residues. Trimming at V came to 1 base and at J to 8 bases, leaving 8 bases not matched to a gene. Germline lookup yields CDR1 LGHDT and CDR2 YNNKEL (reference sequence). The CDR3 DNA reads TGTGCCAGCAGCCAAGTCACAGGGGGCGCGGGAGGCTACACCTTC. This gives the protein CASSQVTGGAGGYTF.

The chain is built from TRBV6-2 or TRBV6-3 and TRBJ1-1; 8 positions agree with TRBD1. V lost 6 bases, J lost 1 base, and 10 bases stayed unmatched. Germline values: CDR1 MNHEY, CDR2 SVGEGT. This CDR3 spans 16 amino acids. CDR3 bases: TGTGCCAGCAGCTCGACAGGGGTTCTCCCGAACACTGAAGCTTTCTTT. Its protein is CASSSTGVLPNTEAFF.

The chain employs TRBV7-9 and TRBJ2-3, with 12 bases fitting TRBD2. CDR3 length equals 16 residues. From germline, CDR1 is SEHNR and CDR2 FQNEAQ (reference sequence). V lost 4 bases and J lost 6; bases outside the gene matches: 8. CDR3 protein: CASSYGTSGFMDTQYF. The CDR3 DNA is TGTGCCAGCAGCTATGGGACTAGCGGGTTCATGGATACGCAGTATTTT. Based on the CDR3 plus reference TRBV7-9 and TRBJ2-3, the full variable domain is DTGVSQNPRHKITKRGQNVTFRCDPISEHNRLYWYRQTLGQGPEFLTYFQNEAQLEKSRLLSDRFSAERPKGSFSTLEIQRTEQGDSAMYLCASSYGTSGFMDTQYFGPGTRLTVL.

V usage is TRBV5-6 and J usage is TRBJ2-7, with D unresolved. V shed 4 bases and J shed 5 bases, with 22 bases lying between them. In germline, CDR1 is SGHDT, CDR2 YYEEEE. The CDR3 totals 16 residues. The CDR3 is CASSPLAWDNPHEQYF. CDR3 sequence (DNA): TGTGCCAGCAGCCCTCTTGCGTGGGATAACCCCCACGAGCAGTACTTC.

This sequence joins TRBV27 and TRBJ1-3; D not certain. The CDR3 extends over 12 amino acids. Deletions cut 7 bases from V and 3 bases from J, with 7 bases between. The germline V gene encodes CDR1 MNHEY and CDR2 SMNVEV (reference sequence). DNA for the CDR3: TGTGCCAGCACGAATATTGGAAACACCATATATTTT. Translated: CASTNIGNTIYF.

As DNA, the CDR3 is TGTGCCAGCAGCCCGACTAGCGCGAGCTCCTACGAGCAGTACTTC. It yields the protein CASSPTSASSYEQYF. This chain links TRBV7-2 with TRBJ2-7; 8 positions agree with TRBD2. J was trimmed by 0 bases and V by 5 bases; bases with no gene match: 6. Germline CDR1 SGHTA, CDR2 FQGNSA. This CDR3 comprises 15 residues.